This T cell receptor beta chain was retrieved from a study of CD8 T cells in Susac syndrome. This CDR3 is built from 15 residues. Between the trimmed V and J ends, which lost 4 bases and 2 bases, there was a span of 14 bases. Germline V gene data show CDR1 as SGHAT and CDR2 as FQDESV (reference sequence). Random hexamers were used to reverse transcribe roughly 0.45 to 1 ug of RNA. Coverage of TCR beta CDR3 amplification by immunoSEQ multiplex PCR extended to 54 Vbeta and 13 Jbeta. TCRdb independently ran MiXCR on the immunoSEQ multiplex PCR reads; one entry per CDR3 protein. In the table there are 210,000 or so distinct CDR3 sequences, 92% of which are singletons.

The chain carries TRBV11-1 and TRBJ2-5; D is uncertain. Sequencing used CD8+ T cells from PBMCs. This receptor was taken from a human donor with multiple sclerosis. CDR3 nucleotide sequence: TGTGCCAGCAGCTCCCCCCCCGGCCTGCAAGAGACCCAGTACTTC. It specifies CASSSPPGLQETQYF.